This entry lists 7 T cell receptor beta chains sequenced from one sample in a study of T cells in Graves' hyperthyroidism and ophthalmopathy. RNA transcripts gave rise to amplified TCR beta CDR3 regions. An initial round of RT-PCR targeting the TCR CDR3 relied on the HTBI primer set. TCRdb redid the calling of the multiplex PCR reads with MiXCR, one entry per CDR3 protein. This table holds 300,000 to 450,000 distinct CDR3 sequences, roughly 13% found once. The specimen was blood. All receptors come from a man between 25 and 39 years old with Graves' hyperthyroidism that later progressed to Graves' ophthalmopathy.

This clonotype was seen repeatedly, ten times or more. CDR3 amino acids: CASSLAGGAGTEAFF. CDR3 DNA sequence: TGTGCCAGCAGCTTAGCAGGGGGCGCGGGCACTGAAGCTTTCTTT. The chain joins TRBV5-8 to TRBJ1-1, with 8 positions matching TRBD1. V was clipped by 2 bases and J by 4 bases; unmatched bases: 7. CDR1 and CDR2 from the germline V gene are SGHTS and YDEGEE. There are 15 residues in the CDR3.

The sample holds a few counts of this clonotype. CDR3 in amino acids: CASSSTGTSSPLHF. In DNA form, the CDR3 reads TGCGCCAGCAGCTCAACCGGGACATCTTCACCCCTCCACTTT. This chain links TRBV5-1 with TRBJ1-6, with a weak D call TRBD1 (6 bases). The length of the CDR3 is 14 residues. The germline gives CDR1 SGHRS, CDR2 YFSETQ. The V end was cut by 3 bases, the J end by 9 bases, with 13 bases between.

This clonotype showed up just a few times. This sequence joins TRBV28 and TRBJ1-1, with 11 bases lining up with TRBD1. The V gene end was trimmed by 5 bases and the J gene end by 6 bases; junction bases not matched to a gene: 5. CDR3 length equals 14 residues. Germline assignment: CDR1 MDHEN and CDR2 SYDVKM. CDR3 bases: TGTGCCAGCAGTGCACCGGGACAGGGGGCTGAAGCTTTCTTT. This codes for CASSAPGQGAEAFF. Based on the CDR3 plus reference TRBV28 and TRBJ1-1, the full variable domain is DVKVTQSSRYLVKRTGEKVFLECVQDMDHENMFWYRQDPGLGLRLIYFSYDVKMKEKGDIPEGYSVSREKKERFSLILESASTNQTSMYLCASSAPGQGAEAFFGQGTRLTVV.

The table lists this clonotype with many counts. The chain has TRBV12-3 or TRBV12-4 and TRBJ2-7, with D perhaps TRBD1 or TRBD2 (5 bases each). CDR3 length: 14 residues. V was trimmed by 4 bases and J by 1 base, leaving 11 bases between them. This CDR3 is CASSSSEGSYEQYF. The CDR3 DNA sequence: TGTGCCAGCAGTTCATCCGAGGGGTCCTACGAGCAGTACTTC.

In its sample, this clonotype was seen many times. The CDR3 is CSASHRGNSYEQYF. Here the CDR3 DNA reads TGCAGTGCTAGTCACCGGGGAAACTCCTACGAGCAGTACTTC. The rearrangement links TRBV20-1 to TRBJ2-7; perhaps TRBD2 as D (5 bases). The V gene lost 3 bases and the J gene lost 0 bases, with 12 bases spanning the gap. Germline CDR1 DFQATT, CDR2 SNEGSKA (reference sequence). The CDR3 is made up of 14 amino acids.

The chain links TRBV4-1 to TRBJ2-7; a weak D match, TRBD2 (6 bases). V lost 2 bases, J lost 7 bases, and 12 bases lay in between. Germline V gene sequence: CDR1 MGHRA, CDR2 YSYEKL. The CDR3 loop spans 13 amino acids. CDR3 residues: CASSQLPGVEQYF. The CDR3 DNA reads TGCGCCAGCAGCCAACTCCCGGGGGTGGAGCAGTACTTC.

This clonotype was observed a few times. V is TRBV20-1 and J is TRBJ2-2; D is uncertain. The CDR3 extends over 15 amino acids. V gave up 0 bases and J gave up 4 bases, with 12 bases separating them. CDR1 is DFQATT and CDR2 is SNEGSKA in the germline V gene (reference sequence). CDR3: CSARDWAVGTGELFF. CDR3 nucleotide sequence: TGCAGTGCTAGAGATTGGGCCGTGGGCACCGGGGAGCTGTTTTTT.